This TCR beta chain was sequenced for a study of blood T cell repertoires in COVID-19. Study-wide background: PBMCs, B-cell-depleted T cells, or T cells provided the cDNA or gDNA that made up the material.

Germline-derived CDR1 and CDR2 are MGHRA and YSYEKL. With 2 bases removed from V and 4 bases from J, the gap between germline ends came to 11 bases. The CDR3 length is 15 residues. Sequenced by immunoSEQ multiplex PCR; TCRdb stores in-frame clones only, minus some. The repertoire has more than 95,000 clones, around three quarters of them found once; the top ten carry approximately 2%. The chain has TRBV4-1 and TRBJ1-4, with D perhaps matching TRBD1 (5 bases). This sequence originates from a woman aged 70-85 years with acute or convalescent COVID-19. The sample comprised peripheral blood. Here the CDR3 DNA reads TGCGCCAGCAGCCAACCTTGGGGGGTTAATGAAAAACTGTTTTTT. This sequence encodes CASSQPWGVNEKLFF.